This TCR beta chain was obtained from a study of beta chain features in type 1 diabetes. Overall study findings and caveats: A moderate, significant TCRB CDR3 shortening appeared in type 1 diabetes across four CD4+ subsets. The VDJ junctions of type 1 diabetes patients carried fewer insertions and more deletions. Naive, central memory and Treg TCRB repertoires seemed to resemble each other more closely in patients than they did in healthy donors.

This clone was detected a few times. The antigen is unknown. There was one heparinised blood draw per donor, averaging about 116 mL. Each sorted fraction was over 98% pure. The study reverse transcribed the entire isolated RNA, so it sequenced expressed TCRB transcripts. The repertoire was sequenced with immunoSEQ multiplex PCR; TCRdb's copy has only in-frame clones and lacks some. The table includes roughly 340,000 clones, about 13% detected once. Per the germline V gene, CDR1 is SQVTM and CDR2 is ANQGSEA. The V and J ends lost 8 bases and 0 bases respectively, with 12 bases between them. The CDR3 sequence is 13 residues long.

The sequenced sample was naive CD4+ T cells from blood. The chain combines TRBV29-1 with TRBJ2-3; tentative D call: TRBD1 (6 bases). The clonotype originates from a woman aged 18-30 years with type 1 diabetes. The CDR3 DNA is TGCAGCCTCGGACAGACTAGCACAGATACGCAGTATTTT. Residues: CSLGQTSTDTQYF.